Listed below are T cell receptor beta chains from one sample, sequenced in a study of OX40 agonist ivuxolimab in advanced cancers. Profiled with immunoSEQ multiplex PCR; TCRdb holds only in-frame clones, not every one. Of nearly 55,000 clones listed, approximately 84% were seen once; the top ten hold approximately 1.2%. Sequenced here: CD4+ or CD8+ T cells sorted from blood, sampled in a trial of the OX40 agonist ivuxolimab. The receptor set was obtained from an adult with an advanced solid tumor such as melanoma, head and neck, liver or kidney cancer. Both conserved end residues are part of each CDR3. The D gene is left open where the match is weak. Clone size is stated in some rows and not others, as once, few, many or a class when expanded.

J | D | size | V | CDR3 | DNA
TRBJ2-7 | NA | once | TRBV6-5 | CASSPRARTYEQYF | TGTGCCAGCAGTCCCCGGGCGAGAACATACGAGCAGTACTTC
TRBJ1-1 | TRBD1 | NA | TRBV6-5 | CASSGGTGGGTEAFF | TGTGCCAGCAGTGGAGGGACAGGGGGAGGCACTGAAGCTTTCTTT
TRBJ2-1 | NA | NA | TRBV5-5 | CASSSRLRTISYNEQFF | TGTGCCAGCAGCTCGCGACTGAGGACCATCTCCTACAATGAGCAGTTCTTC
TRBJ1-2 | NA | NA | TRBV6-5 | CASRVLANYGYTF | TGTGCCAGCAGGGTTTTAGCTAACTATGGCTACACCTTC
TRBJ2-3 | TRBD1 | once | TRBV7-2 | CASSLAGQGADTQYF | TGTGCCAGCAGCTTGGCGGGACAGGGGGCAGATACGCAGTATTTT
TRBJ1-1 | TRBD1 | NA | TRBV30 | CAWSDGPGTGEGTEAFF | TGTGCCTGGAGTGATGGCCCGGGGACAGGGGAGGGCACTGAAGCTTTCTTT
TRBJ1-5 | NA | once | TRBV2 | CASIRGRDSNQPQHF | TGTGCCAGCATTCGGGGCCGGGATAGCAATCAGCCCCAGCATTTT
TRBJ1-5 | TRBD1 | NA | TRBV7-2 | CASSHGTGGGQPQHF | TGTGCCAGCAGCCACGGGACAGGGGGCGGTCAGCCCCAGCATTTT
TRBJ2-5 | TRBD2 | NA | TRBV7-2 | CASTAPAGGETQYF | TGTGCCAGCACCGCGCCGGCGGGGGGGGAGACCCAGTACTTC
TRBJ1-5 | NA | NA | TRBV5-4 | CASSLEPQSNQPQHF | TGTGCCAGCAGCTTGGAGCCGCAGAGCAATCAGCCCCAGCATTTT
TRBJ2-2 | NA | NA | TRBV5-1 | CASSSAQGLGELFF | TGCGCCAGCAGCTCCGCGCAGGGCTTAGGGGAGCTGTTTTTT
TRBJ2-2 | NA | NA | TRBV5-1 | CASTLAVNTGELFF | TGCGCCAGCACTTTGGCAGTAAACACCGGGGAGCTGTTTTTT
TRBJ2-1 | NA | NA | TRBV4-1 | CASSQGGALGEQFF | TGCGCCAGCAGCCAAGGGGGCGCGTTGGGTGAGCAGTTCTTC
TRBJ2-2 | TRBD2 | NA | TRBV5-4 | CASSPRLAGDTGELFF | TGTGCCAGCAGCCCAAGACTAGCGGGGGACACCGGGGAGCTGTTTTTT
TRBJ1-2 | NA | NA | TRBV2 | CASSVLDSFESYFLGDYGYTF | TGTGCCAGCAGTGTCTTGGACAGCTTTGAGAGCTATTTTTTGGGGGACTATGGCTACACCTTC
TRBJ1-2 | NA | NA | TRBV19 | CASSTRVSGGYTF | TGTGCCAGTAGTACCAGGGTGAGCGGTGGCTACACCTTC
TRBJ1-1 | TRBD1 | NA | TRBV27 | CASSTQTGGYTEAFF | TGTGCCAGCAGCACCCAGACAGGGGGTTACACTGAAGCTTTCTTT
TRBJ1-1 | TRBD1 | NA | TRBV28 | CASSPGGTGDRGFF | TGTGCCAGCAGTCCCGGTGGGACAGGGGACAGAGGTTTCTTT
TRBJ2-3 | NA | NA | TRBV5-1 | CASSSQLGGTDTQYF | TGCGCCAGCAGCTCACAGTTGGGGGGAACAGATACGCAGTATTTT
TRBJ2-1 | NA | NA | TRBV19 | CASSGAEVPNHNEQFF | TGTGCCAGTAGTGGTGCTGAGGTCCCGAACCACAATGAGCAGTTCTTC
TRBJ1-5 | TRBD1 | NA | TRBV7-6 | CASSLGQGRSSNQPQHF | TGTGCCAGCAGCTTAGGACAGGGACGTTCCAGCAATCAGCCCCAGCATTTT
TRBJ1-5 | NA | NA | TRBV28 | CASSTPRQTGNF | TGTGCCAGCAGTACCCCCAGACAGACCGGGAATTTT
TRBJ2-7 | NA | NA | TRBV28 | CASSFKFDPASTYEQYF | TGTGCCAGCAGTTTTAAGTTTGATCCGGCATCCACCTACGAGCAGTACTTC
TRBJ1-5 | NA | NA | TRBV7-2 | CASSLQAPGNQPQHF | TGTGCCAGCAGCTTACAGGCGCCGGGCAATCAGCCCCAGCATTTT
TRBJ2-5 | NA | NA | TRBV25-1 | CASASDRPQETQYF | TGTGCCAGCGCCAGCGACAGGCCCCAAGAGACCCAGTACTTC
TRBJ1-5 | NA | NA | TRBV19 | CASSDRRGVSNQPQHF | TGTGCCAGTAGTGACAGGAGGGGAGTGAGCAATCAGCCCCAGCATTTT
TRBJ1-2 | NA | NA | TRBV18 | CASSPNNRANYGYTF | TGTGCCAGCTCACCAAATAACAGAGCTAACTATGGCTACACCTTC
TRBJ2-7 | NA | few | TRBV27 | CASSLTLISSYEQYF | TGTGCCAGCAGTTTGACCCTTATTTCGTCGTACGAGCAGTACTTC
TRBJ2-7 | NA | NA | TRBV20-1 | CSASGDEQYF | TGCAGTGCTAGTGGGGACGAGCAGTACTTC
TRBJ2-3 | TRBD2 | NA | TRBV5-1 | CASSVGLAASTDTQYF | TGCGCCAGCAGCGTCGGACTAGCGGCTAGCACAGATACGCAGTATTTT
TRBJ2-5 | NA | NA | TRBV5-1 | CASSLELKETQYF | TGCGCCAGCAGCTTGGAGCTGAAGGAGACCCAGTACTTC